Presented here are 20 T cell receptor beta chains from one specimen sequenced in a study of blood T cell repertoires in COVID-19. TCRdb's copy holds only in-frame clones and misses some; the assay was immunoSEQ multiplex PCR. This sample has approximately 220,000 clones, with 80% to 90% found just once. Sequencing used PBMCs or T cells enriched from blood (not recorded which). The source is a man younger than 40 who had recovered from COVID-19.

This sequence joins TRBV15 and TRBJ1-1; TRBD1 might be the D (5 bases). The length of the CDR3 is 14 residues. V shed 0 bases and J shed 11 bases, with 16 bases lying between them. CDR1 LNHNV and CDR2 YYDKDF come from the germline V gene (reference sequence). CDR3: CATSRDFADRGAFF. Written as DNA, the CDR3 is TGTGCCACCAGCAGAGATTTCGCCGATAGGGGCGCTTTCTTT.

This chain joins TRBV19 and TRBJ2-1; 11 nucleotides align to TRBD2. V lost 3 bases and J lost 4; bases outside the gene matches: 2. The CDR3 has 15 residues. The germline CDR1 and CDR2 sequences are LNHDA and SQIVND (reference sequence). The CDR3 DNA reads TGTGCCAGTAGTATCCGACTAGCGGGGTACAATGAGCAGTTCTTC. It codes for CASSIRLAGYNEQFF.

The V and J genes are TRBV7-2 and TRBJ2-2, with 10 bases that match TRBD1. The CDR3 is made up of 15 amino acids. Germline assignment: CDR1 SGHTA and CDR2 FQGNSA. After removal of 4 bases from V and 5 bases from J, the junction contained 4 bases not matched to a gene. The CDR3 sequence is CASSYDRGQTGELFF. The CDR3 DNA is TGTGCCAGCAGCTATGACAGGGGGCAAACCGGGGAGCTGTTTTTT.

The DNA for the CDR3 is TGTGCCAGCAGTTTATCGACGGGCGGGAGCTACGAGCAGTACTTC. The encoded protein is CASSLSTGGSYEQYF. The gene calls are TRBV27 and TRBJ2-7, with 7 bases fitting TRBD2. Germline CDR1 and CDR2: MNHEY and SMNVEV (reference sequence). J lost 3 bases, V lost 0 bases, and 5 bases had no gene match. This CDR3 has 15 amino acids.

A few counts support this clone. This chain connects TRBV30 to TRBJ2-1, with TRBD2 identical over 7 bases. Per the germline V gene, CDR1 is GTSNPN and CDR2 is SVGIG (reference sequence). The CDR3 extends over 14 amino acids. The V and J ends lost 5 bases and 0 bases, in that order; junction bases with no gene match: 4. The CDR3 DNA follows: TGTGCCTGGGGCAGCGGGGTCTCCTACAATGAGCAGTTCTTC. Its translation is CAWGSGVSYNEQFF.

This clone showed up many times. The rearrangement links TRBV6-2 or TRBV6-3 to TRBJ2-2; 12 positions match TRBD2. The CDR3 is made up of 17 amino acids. V was clipped by 2 bases and J by 2 bases; unmatched bases: 3. CDR1 and CDR2 from the germline V gene are MNHEY and SVGEGT. The CDR3 reads CASSYTSGRPNTGELFF. CDR3 nucleotides: TGTGCCAGCAGTTACACTAGCGGGAGGCCTAACACCGGGGAGCTGTTTTTT.

This clone was seen once. This CDR3 reads CASSPPAGRSYNEQFF. For the CDR3, the DNA is TGTGCCAGCAGTCCCCCCGCAGGGAGGTCCTACAATGAGCAGTTCTTC. The chain is built from TRBV6-2 or TRBV6-3 and TRBJ2-1; weak D call: TRBD2 (6 bases). Trimming took 5 bases from V and 1 from J, leaving 15 bases between them. Germline assignment: CDR1 MNHEY and CDR2 SVGEGT. This CDR3 contains 16 residues.

The V and J genes are TRBV7-9 and TRBJ1-1; D gene uncertain. V was trimmed by 5 bases and J by 0 bases, leaving 10 bases between them. From germline, CDR1 is SEHNR and CDR2 FQNEAQ (reference sequence). This CDR3 has 14 amino acids. For the CDR3, the DNA is TGTGCCAGCAGCCTTAGCGCTTTGAACACTGAAGCTTTCTTT. It encodes CASSLSALNTEAFF.

The CDR3 loop is CASSDYTSGRARGELFF. The CDR3 nucleotides read TGCGCCAGCAGTGATTATACTAGCGGGAGGGCCAGAGGGGAGCTGTTTTTT. This chain joins TRBV10-2 and TRBJ2-2; 13 bases map to TRBD2. Germline CDR1 is WSHSY and CDR2 is SAAADI. J was trimmed by 8 bases and V by 3 bases; bases with no gene match: 9. The CDR3 extends over 17 amino acids.

This chain links TRBV24-1 with TRBJ1-4; 10 positions agree with TRBD1. The CDR3 has 15 residues. V was pared by 4 bases and J by 7 bases, with 5 bases of the junction left unmatched. The germline gives CDR1 KGHDR, CDR2 SFDVKD. The CDR3 DNA reads TGTGCCACCAGTGACGCGACAGGGGGCGGTGAAAAACTGTTTTTT. Translation gives CATSDATGGGEKLFF.

The chain combines TRBV5-1 with TRBJ1-6; the D gene is possibly TRBD1 (5 bases). There are 15 residues in the CDR3. Between the trimmed V and J ends, which lost 4 bases and 10 bases, there was a span of 18 bases. CDR1 and CDR2 from the germline V gene are SGHRS and YFSETQ. For the CDR3, the DNA is TGCGCCAGCAGCCTTGACGGGGGGGGTTTGTCACCCCTCCACTTT. This encodes CASSLDGGGLSPLHF.

CDR3 bases: TGTGCCAGCTCTCAACCCGAGGGGGGGACTGAAGCTTTCTTT. This translates into CASSQPEGGTEAFF. The chain employs TRBV18 and TRBJ1-1; possible D gene TRBD1, 6 bases. CDR3 length: 14 amino acids. V lost 6 bases to trimming and J lost 5 bases, with 16 bases between them. Germline-derived CDR1 and CDR2 are KGHSH and LQKENI.

The rearrangement uses TRBV19 and TRBJ2-1, with 10 bases aligning to TRBD2. Germline V gene sequence: CDR1 LNHDA, CDR2 SQIVND (reference sequence). There are 16 residues in the CDR3. The V gene end was trimmed by 2 bases and the J gene end by 2 bases; junction bases not matched to a gene: 3. The CDR3 region has the DNA TGTGCCAGTAGTATATCGCTAGCGGGAGCCTACAATGAGCAGTTCTTC. Its protein product is CASSISLAGAYNEQFF.

The chain has TRBV7-9 and TRBJ2-7; TRBD1 matches 10 bases. The germline V gene encodes CDR1 SEHNR and CDR2 FQNEAQ (reference sequence). This CDR3 spans 14 amino acids. Trimming at V came to 4 bases and at J to 1 base, leaving 1 base not matched to a gene. This CDR3 is CASSSGQGSYEQYF. The CDR3 region has the DNA TGTGCCAGCAGCTCGGGACAGGGGTCCTACGAGCAGTACTTC. The entire variable domain, with the rest obtained from reference TRBV7-9 and TRBJ2-7, is as follows: DTGVSQNPRHKITKRGQNVTFRCDPISEHNRLYWYRQTLGQGPEFLTYFQNEAQLEKSRLLSDRFSAERPKGSFSTLEIQRTEQGDSAMYLCASSSGQGSYEQYFGPGTRLTVT.

In this sample, this clone turned up a few times. This rearrangement joins TRBV4-3 to TRBJ2-7; D possibly corresponds to TRBD2 (5 bases). The V and J ends lost 0 bases and 0 bases respectively, with 12 bases between them. CDR1 and CDR2 from the germline V gene are LGHNA and YSLEER. The CDR3 totals 16 residues. The CDR3 DNA sequence: TGCGCCAGCAGCCAAGATTGGGTGGGGAGCTCCTACGAGCAGTACTTC. This sequence encodes CASSQDWVGSSYEQYF.

The chain is built from TRBV6-4 and TRBJ2-5; possible D gene TRBD2, 5 bases. The length of the CDR3 is 13 residues. Germline V gene sequence: CDR1 MRHNA, CDR2 SNTAGT. Trimming pared 4 bases from V and 0 bases from J, leaving 6 bases between. As DNA, the CDR3 is TGTGCCAGCAGTGCGAGGGACCAAGAGACCCAGTACTTC. Its protein is CASSARDQETQYF.

The V call is TRBV4-1, the J call TRBJ2-2; 8 bases are a match to TRBD2. Germline CDR1 is MGHRA and CDR2 is YSYEKL. The CDR3 extends over 12 amino acids. Unmatched junction bases numbered 4, after V lost 10 bases and J lost 6 bases. The CDR3 loop reads CATGTRAGELFF. The CDR3 DNA is TGCGCCACGGGGACTAGAGCCGGGGAGCTGTTTTTT.

In its sample, this clone was seen once. V usage is TRBV4-2 and J usage is TRBJ1-2; D perhaps matches TRBD1 (5 bases). The CDR3 has 13 amino acids. The ends were cut back, 1 base at V and 8 bases at J, with 11 bases in the middle. The germline CDR1 and CDR2 sequences are LGHNA and YNFKEQ. The CDR3, as DNA: TGTGCCAGCAGCCAAGCGGACAACCGCGGCTACACCTTC. It translates to CASSQADNRGYTF.

V is TRBV15 and J is TRBJ1-2; D perhaps matches TRBD1 (5 bases). The V end was cut by 0 bases, the J end by 1 base, with 9 bases between. Germline CDR1 is LNHNV and CDR2 is YYDKDF (reference sequence). The CDR3 runs to 15 residues. CDR3 sequence: CATSRDLGDNYGYTF. The DNA for the CDR3 is TGTGCCACCAGCAGAGATTTAGGGGATAACTATGGCTACACCTTC.

The chain carries TRBV5-4 and TRBJ2-3, with 16 nucleotides matching TRBD2. Trimming took 0 bases from V and 5 from J; bases not matched to a gene: 3. The CDR3 is 17 residues long. Germline V gene sequence: CDR1 SGHNT, CDR2 YYREEE (reference sequence). The CDR3 sequence is CASSLVGLAGGRDTQYF. The CDR3 DNA is TGTGCCAGCAGCTTGGTGGGACTAGCGGGAGGGAGAGATACGCAGTATTTT.